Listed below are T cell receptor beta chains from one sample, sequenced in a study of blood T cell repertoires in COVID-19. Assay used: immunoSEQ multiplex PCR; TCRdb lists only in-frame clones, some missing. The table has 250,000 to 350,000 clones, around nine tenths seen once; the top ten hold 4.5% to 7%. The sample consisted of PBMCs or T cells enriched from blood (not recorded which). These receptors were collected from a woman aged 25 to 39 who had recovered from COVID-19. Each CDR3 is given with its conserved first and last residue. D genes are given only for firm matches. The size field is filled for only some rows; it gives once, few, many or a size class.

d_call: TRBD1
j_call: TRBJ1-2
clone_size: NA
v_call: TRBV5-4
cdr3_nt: TGTGCCAGCAGCCAAAACAGGGGTATGAACTATGGCTACACCTTC
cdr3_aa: CASSQNRGMNYGYTF

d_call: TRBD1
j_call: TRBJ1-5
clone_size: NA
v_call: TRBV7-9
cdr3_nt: TGTGCCAGCAGCTCGGGACAGGGCAATCAGCCCCAGCATTTT
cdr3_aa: CASSSGQGNQPQHF

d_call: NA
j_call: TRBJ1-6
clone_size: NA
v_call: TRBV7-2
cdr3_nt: TGTGCCAGCAGCTTGGCCAGCTCCTATAATTCACCCCTCCACTTT
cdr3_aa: CASSLASSYNSPLHF

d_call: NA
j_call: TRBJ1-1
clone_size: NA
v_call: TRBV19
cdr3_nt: TGTGCCAGTAGTATTTGGGACAACCTGAACACTGAAGCTTTCTTT
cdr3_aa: CASSIWDNLNTEAFF

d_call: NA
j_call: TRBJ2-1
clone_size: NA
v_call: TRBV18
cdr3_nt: TGTGCCAGCTCAGCCGGACAGGGGGCGTCGACTAGCGGGGCCCCCGGGGAGCAGTTCTTC
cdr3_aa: CASSAGQGASTSGAPGEQFF

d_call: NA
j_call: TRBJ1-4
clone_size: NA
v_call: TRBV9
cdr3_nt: TGTGCCAGCAACCCGGGACATCCTAATGAAAAACTGTTTTTT
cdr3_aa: CASNPGHPNEKLFF

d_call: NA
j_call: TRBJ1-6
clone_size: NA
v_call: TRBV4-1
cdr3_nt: TGCGCCAGCAGCCAGGCAACCAATTCACCCCTCCACTTT
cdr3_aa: CASSQATNSPLHF

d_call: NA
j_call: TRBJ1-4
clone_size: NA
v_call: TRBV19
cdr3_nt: TGTGCCAGTAGTCCCAGGGCAACTAATGAAAAACTGTTTTTT
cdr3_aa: CASSPRATNEKLFF

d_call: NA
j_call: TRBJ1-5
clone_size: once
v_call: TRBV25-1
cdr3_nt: TGTGCCAGCAGGCGGGACTGGGGGCCCCAGCATTTT
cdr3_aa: CASRRDWGPQHF

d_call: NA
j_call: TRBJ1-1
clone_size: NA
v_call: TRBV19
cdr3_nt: TGTGCCAGTAGTATAGGACCGGGTAAGGACACTGAAGCTTTCTTT
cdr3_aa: CASSIGPGKDTEAFF

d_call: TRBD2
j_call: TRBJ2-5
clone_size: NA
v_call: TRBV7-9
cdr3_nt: TGTGCCAGCAGCCCACAGCGGGGTAGGACCCAGTACTTC
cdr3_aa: CASSPQRGRTQYF

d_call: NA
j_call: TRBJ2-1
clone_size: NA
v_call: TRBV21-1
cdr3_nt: TGTGCCAGCAGCAAGTCGGGAGGAAATAAGAATGAGCAGTTCTTC
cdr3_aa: CASSKSGGNKNEQFF

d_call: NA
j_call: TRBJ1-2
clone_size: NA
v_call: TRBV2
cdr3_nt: TGTGCCAGCAGGCCCCTGGACCAGGGCCCCTATGGCTACACCTTC
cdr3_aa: CASRPLDQGPYGYTF

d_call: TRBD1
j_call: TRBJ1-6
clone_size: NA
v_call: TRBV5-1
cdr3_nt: TGCGCCAGCAGCTTGGGAGACAGGGATTCACCCCTCCACTTT
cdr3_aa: CASSLGDRDSPLHF

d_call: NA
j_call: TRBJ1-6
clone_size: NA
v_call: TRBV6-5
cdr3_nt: TGTGCCAGCAGCGACTCTGAGGGTTCACCCCTCCACTTT
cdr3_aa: CASSDSEGSPLHF

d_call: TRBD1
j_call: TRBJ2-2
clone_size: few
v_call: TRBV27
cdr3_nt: TGTGCCAGCAGTCTCGGGACAGCAATACGCACCGGGGAGCTGTTTTTT
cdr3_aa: CASSLGTAIRTGELFF

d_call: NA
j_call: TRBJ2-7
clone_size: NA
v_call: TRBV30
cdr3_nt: TGTGCCTGGAGTGTATGGGGGCGAGGGGCCGAGCAGTACTTC
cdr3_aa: CAWSVWGRGAEQYF

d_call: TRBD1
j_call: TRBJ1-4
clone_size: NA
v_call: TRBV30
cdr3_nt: TGTGCCTGGAGGGGGCGGACAGGAACTAATGAAAAACTGTTTTTT
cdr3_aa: CAWRGRTGTNEKLFF

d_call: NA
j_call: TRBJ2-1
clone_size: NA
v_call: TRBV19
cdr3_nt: TGTGCCAGTAGTATAGATAGAGGGTTGGGTGAGCAGTTCTTC
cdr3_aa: CASSIDRGLGEQFF

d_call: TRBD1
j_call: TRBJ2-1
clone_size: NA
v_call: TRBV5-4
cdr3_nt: TGTGCCAGCAGCCCAGGGGGGACAGGGACGAATGAGCAGTTCTTC
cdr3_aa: CASSPGGTGTNEQFF

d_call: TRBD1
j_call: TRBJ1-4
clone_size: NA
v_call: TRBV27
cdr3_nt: TGTGCCAGCAGTCGGACAGGGTATGAAAAACTGTTTTTT
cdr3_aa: CASSRTGYEKLFF

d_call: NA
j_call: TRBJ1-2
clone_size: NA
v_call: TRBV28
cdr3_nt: TGTGCCAGCAGTCTTATTAACTATGGCTACACCTTC
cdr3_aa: CASSLINYGYTF

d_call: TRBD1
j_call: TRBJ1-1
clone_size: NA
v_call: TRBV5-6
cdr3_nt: TGTGCCAGCAGCTTAGGCCAGGGGGCCGAGGGTACTGAAGCTTTCTTT
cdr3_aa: CASSLGQGAEGTEAFF

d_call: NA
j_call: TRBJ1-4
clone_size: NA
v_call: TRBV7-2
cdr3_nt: TGTGCCAGCAGCCCGGGGGGGACTAATGAAAAACTGTTTTTT
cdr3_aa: CASSPGGTNEKLFF

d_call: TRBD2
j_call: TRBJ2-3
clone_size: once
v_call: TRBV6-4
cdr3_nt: TGTGCCAGCAGTGATAATAGCGGGGCTGCAGATACGCAGTATTTT
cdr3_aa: CASSDNSGAADTQYF

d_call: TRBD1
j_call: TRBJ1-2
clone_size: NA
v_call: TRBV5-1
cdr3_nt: TGCGCCAGCGGGGCATCCGGGACAGGGTTCGCCTATGGCTACACCTTC
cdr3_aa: CASGASGTGFAYGYTF

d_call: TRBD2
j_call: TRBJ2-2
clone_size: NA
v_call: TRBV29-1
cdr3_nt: TGCAGCGTTGAAGTGGGTAGCGGGGGCACCGGGGAGCTGTTTTTT
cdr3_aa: CSVEVGSGGTGELFF

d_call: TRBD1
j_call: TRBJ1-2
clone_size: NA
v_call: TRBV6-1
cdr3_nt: TGTGCCAGCAGTGAAGGGTGGGGACAGGGGATTTATGGCTACACCTTC
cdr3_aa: CASSEGWGQGIYGYTF

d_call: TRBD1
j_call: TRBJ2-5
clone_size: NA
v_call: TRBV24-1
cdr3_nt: TGTGCCACCAGTGAGGGGACAGGGGGGGTACAAGAGACCCAGTACTTC
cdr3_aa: CATSEGTGGVQETQYF

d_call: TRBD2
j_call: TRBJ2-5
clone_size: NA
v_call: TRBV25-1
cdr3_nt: TGTGCCAGCAGTGTAATAGCGGGGGGTATTGAGACCCAGTACTTC
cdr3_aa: CASSVIAGGIETQYF

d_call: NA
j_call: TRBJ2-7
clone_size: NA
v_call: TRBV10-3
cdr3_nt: TGTGCCACACAGGGTGGGGGCTCCTACGAGCAGTACTTC
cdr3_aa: CATQGGGSYEQYF

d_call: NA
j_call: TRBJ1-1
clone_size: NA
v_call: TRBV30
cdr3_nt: TGTGCCTGGAGTGTACCCCCTGGGAGAGGAGCTTTCTTT
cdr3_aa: CAWSVPPGRGAFF

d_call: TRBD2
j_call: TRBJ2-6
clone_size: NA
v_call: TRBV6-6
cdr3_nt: TGTGCCAGCAGTTACGGGAGGGCCTCTGGGGCCAACGTCCTGACTTTC
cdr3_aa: CASSYGRASGANVLTF

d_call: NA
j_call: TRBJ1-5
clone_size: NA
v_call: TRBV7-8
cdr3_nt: TGTGCCAGCAGCACGGACATACTGCAGCCCCAGCATTTT
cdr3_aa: CASSTDILQPQHF

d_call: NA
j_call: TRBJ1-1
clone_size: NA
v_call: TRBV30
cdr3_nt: TGTGCCTGGAGTTCAACGGGGGGGATGAACACTGAAGCTTTCTTT
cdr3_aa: CAWSSTGGMNTEAFF

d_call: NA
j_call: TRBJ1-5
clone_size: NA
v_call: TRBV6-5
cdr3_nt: TGTGCCAGCAGCCTCATGGGGGGGTTGGGGGCCCAGCATTTT
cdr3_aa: CASSLMGGLGAQHF

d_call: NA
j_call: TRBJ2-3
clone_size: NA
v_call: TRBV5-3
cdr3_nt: TGTGCCAGAAGCTTGTACCCAGGGCGCACAGATACGCAGTATTTT
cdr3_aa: CARSLYPGRTDTQYF

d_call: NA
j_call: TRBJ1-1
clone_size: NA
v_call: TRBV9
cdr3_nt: TGTGCCAGCAGCGTAGAAATCGACACTGAAGCTTTCTTT
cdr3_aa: CASSVEIDTEAFF

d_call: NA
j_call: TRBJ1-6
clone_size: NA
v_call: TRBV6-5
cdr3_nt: TGTGCCAGCAAGAAGGGGGGGGTTGATTCACCCCTCCACTTT
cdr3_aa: CASKKGGVDSPLHF

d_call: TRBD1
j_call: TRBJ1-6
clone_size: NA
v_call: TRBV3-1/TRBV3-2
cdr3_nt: TGTGCCAGCAGCCAAGATCTTGGGACAGGGTCTTCACCCCTCCACTTT
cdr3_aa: CASSQDLGTGSSPLHF

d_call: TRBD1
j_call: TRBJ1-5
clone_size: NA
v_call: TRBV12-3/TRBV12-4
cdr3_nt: TGTGCCAGCACCACAGGGGGGCAGCCCCAGCATTTT
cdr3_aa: CASTTGGQPQHF

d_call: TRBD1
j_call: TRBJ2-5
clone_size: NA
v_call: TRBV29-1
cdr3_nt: TGCAGCGTTGTGACAGGGGGCATAGAGACCCAGTACTTC
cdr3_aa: CSVVTGGIETQYF

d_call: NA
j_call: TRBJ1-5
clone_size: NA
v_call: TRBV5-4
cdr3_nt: TGTGCCAGCAGCTTGGGCGCGGGAGGGGATCAGCCCCAGCATTTT
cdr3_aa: CASSLGAGGDQPQHF

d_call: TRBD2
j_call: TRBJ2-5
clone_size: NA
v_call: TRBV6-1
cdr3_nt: TGTGCCAGCAGTGAAATAGCGGGGAATCAAGAGACCCAGTACTTC
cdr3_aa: CASSEIAGNQETQYF

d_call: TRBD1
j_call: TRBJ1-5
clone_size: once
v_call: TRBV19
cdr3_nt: TGTGCCAGTACTAAATTGACAGGGTTGGGTCAGCCCCAGCATTTT
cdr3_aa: CASTKLTGLGQPQHF

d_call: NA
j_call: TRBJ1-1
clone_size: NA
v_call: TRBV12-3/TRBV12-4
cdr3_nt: TGTGCCAGCAGTTTCCGAGCTGAAGCTTTCTTT
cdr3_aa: CASSFRAEAFF

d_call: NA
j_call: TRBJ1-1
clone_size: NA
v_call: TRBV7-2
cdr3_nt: TGTGCCAGCAGCCAGGGCAGCATGAACACTGAAGCTTTCTTT
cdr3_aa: CASSQGSMNTEAFF

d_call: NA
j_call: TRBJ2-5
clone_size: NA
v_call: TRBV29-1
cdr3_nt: TGCAGCGTTGGACGCCCGGGCGGGGAGACCCAGTACTTC
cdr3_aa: CSVGRPGGETQYF

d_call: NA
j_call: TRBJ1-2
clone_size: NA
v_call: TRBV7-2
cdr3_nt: TGTGCCAGCGCCCTGGAGCCGTTCCTATTGGATGGCTACACCTTC
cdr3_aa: CASALEPFLLDGYTF

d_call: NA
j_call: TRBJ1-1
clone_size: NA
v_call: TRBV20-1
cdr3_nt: TGCAGTGCTAGGGGGCTCGGGGAAGCTTTCTTT
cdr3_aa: CSARGLGEAFF

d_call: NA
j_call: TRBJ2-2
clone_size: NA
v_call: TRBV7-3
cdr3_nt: TGTGCCAGCAGTTCAACAGGGATCACCGGGGAGCTGTTTTTT
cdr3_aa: CASSSTGITGELFF

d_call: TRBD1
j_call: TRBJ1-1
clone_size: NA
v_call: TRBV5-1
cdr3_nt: TGCGCCAGCAGTCGAAGCGGACAGGGGAACACTGAAGCTTTCTTT
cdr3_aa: CASSRSGQGNTEAFF

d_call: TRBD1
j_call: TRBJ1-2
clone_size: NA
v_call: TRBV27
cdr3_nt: TGTGCCAGCAGCCGTCTTGACAGGGCGGACTATGGCTACACCTTC
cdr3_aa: CASSRLDRADYGYTF

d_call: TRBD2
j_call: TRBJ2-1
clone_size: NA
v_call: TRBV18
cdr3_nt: TGTGCCAGCTCACCACAGGGACTAGCGGGGATAACTGAGCAGTTCTTC
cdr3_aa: CASSPQGLAGITEQFF